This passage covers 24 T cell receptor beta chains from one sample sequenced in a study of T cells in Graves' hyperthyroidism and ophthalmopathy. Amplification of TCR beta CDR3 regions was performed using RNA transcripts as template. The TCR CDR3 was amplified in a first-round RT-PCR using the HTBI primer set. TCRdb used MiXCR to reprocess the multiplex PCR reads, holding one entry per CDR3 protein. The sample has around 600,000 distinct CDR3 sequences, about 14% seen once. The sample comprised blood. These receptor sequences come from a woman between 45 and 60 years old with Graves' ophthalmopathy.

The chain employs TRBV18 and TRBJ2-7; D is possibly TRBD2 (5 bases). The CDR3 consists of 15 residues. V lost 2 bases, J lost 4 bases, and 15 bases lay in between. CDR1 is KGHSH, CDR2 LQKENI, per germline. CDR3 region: CASSPLVPGRYEQYF. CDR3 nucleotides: TGTGCCAGCTCACCATTGGTTCCGGGGAGATACGAGCAGTACTTC. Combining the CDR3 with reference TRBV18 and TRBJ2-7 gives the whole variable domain NAGVMQNPRHLVRRRGQEARLRCSPMKGHSHVYWYRQLPEEGLKFMVYLQKENIIDESGMPKERFSAEFPKEGPSILRIQQVVRGDSAAYFCASSPLVPGRYEQYFGPGTRLTVT.

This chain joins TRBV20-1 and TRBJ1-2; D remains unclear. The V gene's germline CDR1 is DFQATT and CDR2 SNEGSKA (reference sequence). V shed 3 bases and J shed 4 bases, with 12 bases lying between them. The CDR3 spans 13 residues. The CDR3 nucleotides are TGCAGTGCTAGGGCGAACAGCGTCTATGGCTACACCTTC. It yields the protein CSARANSVYGYTF.

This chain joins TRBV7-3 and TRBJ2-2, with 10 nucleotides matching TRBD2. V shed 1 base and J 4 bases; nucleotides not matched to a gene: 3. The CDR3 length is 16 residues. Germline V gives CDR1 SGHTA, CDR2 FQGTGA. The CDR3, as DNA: TGTGCCAGCAGCTTAAAAGGGACTAGCGCCACCGGGGAGCTGTTTTTT. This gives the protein CASSLKGTSATGELFF.

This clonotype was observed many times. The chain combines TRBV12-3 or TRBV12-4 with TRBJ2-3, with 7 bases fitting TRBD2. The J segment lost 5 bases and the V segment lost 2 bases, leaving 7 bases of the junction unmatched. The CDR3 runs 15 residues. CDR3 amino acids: CASSLLAGRVDTQYF. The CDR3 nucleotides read TGTGCCAGCAGTTTATTAGCGGGCCGGGTAGATACGCAGTATTTT.

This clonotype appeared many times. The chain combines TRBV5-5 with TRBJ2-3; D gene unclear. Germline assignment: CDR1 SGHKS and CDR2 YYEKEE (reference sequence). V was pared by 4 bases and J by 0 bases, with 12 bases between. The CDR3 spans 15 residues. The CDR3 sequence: CASSQIQASTDTQYF. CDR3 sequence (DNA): TGTGCCAGCAGCCAGATCCAGGCGAGCACAGATACGCAGTATTTT. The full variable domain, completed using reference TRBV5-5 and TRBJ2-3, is DAGVTQSPTHLIKTRGQQVTLRCSPISGHKSVSWYQQVLGQGPQFIFQYYEKEERGRGNFPDRFSARQFPNYSSELNVNALLLGDSALYLCASSQIQASTDTQYFGPGTRLTVL.

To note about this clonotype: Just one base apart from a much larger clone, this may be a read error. The CDR3 nucleotides read TGTGCCAGCCGACCTCATGCCAGGGGGCGCGGTCGGCCCCAGCATTTT. Protein sequence: CASRPHARGRGRPQHF. This rearrangement joins TRBV27 to TRBJ1-5; 8 bases fit TRBD1. Looked up from germline, CDR1 is MNHEY and CDR2 is SMNVEV (reference sequence). Trimming took 8 bases from V and 9 from J; bases not matched to a gene: 18. CDR3 length: 16 amino acids.

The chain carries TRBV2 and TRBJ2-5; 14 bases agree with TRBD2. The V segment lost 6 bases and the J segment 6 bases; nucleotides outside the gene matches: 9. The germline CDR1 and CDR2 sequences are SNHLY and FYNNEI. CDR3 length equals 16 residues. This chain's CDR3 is CASSHRLAGGPKTQYF. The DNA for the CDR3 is TGTGCCAGCAGCCACAGACTAGCGGGAGGGCCGAAGACCCAGTACTTC.

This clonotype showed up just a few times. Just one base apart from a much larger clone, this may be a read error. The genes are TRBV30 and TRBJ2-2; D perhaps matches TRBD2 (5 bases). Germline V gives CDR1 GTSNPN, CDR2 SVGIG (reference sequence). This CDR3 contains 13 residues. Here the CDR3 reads CAWGVTGNGELFF. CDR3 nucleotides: TGTGCCTGGGGTGTAACCGGGAACGGGGAGCTGTTTTTT. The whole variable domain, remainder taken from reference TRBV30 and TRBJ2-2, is SQTIHQWPATLVQPVGSPLSLECTVEGTSNPNLYWYRQAAGRGLQLLFYSVGIGQISSEVPQNLSASRPQDRQFILSSKKLLLSDSGFYLCAWGVTGNGELFFGEGSRLTVL.

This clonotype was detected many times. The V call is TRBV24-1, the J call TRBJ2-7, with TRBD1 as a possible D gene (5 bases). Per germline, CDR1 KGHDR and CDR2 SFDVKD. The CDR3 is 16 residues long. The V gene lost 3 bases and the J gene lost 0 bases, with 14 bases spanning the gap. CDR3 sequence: CATSDPGHTNSYEQYF. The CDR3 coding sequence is TGTGCCACCAGTGATCCTGGACATACAAACTCCTACGAGCAGTACTTC.

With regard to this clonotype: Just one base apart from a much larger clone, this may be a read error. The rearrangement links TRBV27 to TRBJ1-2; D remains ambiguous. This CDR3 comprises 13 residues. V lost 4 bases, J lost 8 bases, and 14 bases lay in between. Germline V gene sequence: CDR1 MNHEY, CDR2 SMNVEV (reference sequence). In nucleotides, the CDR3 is TGTGCCAGCAGTTCGGAAAGGGCTGGCGGCTACACCTTC. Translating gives CASSSERAGGYTF.

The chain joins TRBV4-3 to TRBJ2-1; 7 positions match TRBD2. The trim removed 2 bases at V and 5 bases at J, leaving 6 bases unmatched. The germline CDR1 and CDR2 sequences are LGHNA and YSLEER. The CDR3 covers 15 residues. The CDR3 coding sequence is TGCGCCAGCAGCCAATATCCTAGCGGAAACAATGAGCAGTTCTTC. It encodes CASSQYPSGNNEQFF.

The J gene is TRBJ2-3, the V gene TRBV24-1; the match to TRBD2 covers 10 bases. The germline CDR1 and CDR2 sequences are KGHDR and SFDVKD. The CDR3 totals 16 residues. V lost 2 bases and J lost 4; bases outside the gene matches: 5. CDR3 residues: CATSDWSSGRSDTQYF. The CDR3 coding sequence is TGTGCCACCAGTGATTGGTCTAGCGGGAGATCAGATACGCAGTATTTT.

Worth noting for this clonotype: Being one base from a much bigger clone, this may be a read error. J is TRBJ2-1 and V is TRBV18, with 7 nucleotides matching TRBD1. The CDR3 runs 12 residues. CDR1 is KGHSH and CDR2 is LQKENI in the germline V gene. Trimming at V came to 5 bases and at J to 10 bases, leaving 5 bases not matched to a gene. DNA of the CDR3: TGTGCCAGCTCATCACTCAGGGGGGAGCAGTTCTTC. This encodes CASSSLRGEQFF.

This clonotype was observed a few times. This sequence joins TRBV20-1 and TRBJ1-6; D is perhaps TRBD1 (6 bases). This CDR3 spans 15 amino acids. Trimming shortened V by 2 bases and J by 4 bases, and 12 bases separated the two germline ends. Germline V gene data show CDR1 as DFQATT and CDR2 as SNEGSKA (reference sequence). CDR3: CSARTKTGYNSPLHF. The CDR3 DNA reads TGCAGTGCTAGAACCAAGACAGGATATAATTCACCCCTCCACTTT.

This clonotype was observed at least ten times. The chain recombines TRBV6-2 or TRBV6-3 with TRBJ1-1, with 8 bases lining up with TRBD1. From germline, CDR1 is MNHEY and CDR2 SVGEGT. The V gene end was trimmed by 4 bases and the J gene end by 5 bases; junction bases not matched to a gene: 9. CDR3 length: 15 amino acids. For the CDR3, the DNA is TGTGCCAGCAGTTTCCTAAACAGGGGGACGACTGAAGCTTTCTTT. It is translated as CASSFLNRGTTEAFF.

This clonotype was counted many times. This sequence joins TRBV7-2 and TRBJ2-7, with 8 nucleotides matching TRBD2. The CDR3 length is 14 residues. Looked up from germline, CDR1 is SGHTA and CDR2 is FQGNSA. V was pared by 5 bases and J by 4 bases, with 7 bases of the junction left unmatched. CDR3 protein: CASSQQRERYEQYF. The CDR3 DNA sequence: TGTGCCAGCAGCCAACAGCGGGAGCGGTACGAGCAGTACTTC.

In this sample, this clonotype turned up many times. CDR3 sequence reads: CATSEADQETQYF. The CDR3 DNA is TGTGCCACCAGTGAGGCGGATCAAGAGACCCAGTACTTC. The chain carries TRBV24-1 and TRBJ2-5; D gene uncertain. The germline gives CDR1 KGHDR, CDR2 SFDVKD. V shed 4 bases and J shed 2 bases, with 7 bases lying between them. The CDR3 contains 13 residues.

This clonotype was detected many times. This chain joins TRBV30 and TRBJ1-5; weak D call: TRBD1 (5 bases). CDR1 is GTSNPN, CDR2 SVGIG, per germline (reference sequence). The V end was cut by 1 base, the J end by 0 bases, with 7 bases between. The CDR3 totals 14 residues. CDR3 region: CAWSATASNQPQHF. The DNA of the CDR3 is TGTGCCTGGAGTGCGACAGCTAGCAATCAGCCCCAGCATTTT.

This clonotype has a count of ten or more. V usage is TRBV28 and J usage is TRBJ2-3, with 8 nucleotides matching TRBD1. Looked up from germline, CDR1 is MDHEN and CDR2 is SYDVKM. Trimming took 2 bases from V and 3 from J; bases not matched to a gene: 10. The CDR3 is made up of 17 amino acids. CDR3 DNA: TGTGCCAGCAGTTTACCGTCAGGGGGCGTAAGGACAGATACGCAGTATTTT. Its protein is CASSLPSGGVRTDTQYF.

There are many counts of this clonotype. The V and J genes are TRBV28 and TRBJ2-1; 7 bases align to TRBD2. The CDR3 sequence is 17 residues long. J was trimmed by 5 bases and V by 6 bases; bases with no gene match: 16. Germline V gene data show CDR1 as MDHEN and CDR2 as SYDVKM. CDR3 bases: TGTGCCAGCAGCCTCAGACTAGCCCGACGCACAGACAATGAGCAGTTCTTC. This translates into CASSLRLARRTDNEQFF.

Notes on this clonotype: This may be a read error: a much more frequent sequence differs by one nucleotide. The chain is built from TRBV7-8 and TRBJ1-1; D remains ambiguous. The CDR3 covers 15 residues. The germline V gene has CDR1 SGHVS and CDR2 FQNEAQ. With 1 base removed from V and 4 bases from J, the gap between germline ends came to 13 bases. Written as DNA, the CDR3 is TGTGCCAGCAGCTTAGACTTTATGGGCCGCACTGAAGCTTTCTTT. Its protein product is CASSLDFMGRTEAFF.

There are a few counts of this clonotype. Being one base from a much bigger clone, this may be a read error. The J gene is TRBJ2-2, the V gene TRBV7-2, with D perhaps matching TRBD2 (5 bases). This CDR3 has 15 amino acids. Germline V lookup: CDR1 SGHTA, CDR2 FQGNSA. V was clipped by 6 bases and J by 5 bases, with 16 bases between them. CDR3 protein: CASRVRGIKTGELFF. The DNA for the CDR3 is TGTGCCAGCAGGGTACGGGGTATCAAAACCGGGGAGCTGTTTTTT.

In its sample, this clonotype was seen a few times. CDR3 loop: CASSKTGGASTDTQYF. The CDR3 coding sequence is TGCGCCAGCAGTAAAACAGGGGGCGCGAGCACAGATACGCAGTATTTT. The V gene is TRBV5-1, the J gene TRBJ2-3; 9 bases agree with TRBD1. This CDR3 has 16 residues. V lost 5 bases, J lost 0 bases, and 7 bases stayed unmatched. CDR1 and CDR2 (germline): SGHRS, YFSETQ.

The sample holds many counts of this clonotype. As DNA, the CDR3 is TGTGCCAGCTCACCACCGAGGGAGCGGGAATCTACAGATACGCAGTATTTT. Its translation: CASSPPRERESTDTQYF. The V gene is TRBV18, the J gene TRBJ2-3, with 7 bases aligning to TRBD2. V trimming: 0 bases; J trimming: 3 bases; junction bases outside the gene matches: 9. The CDR3 sequence is 17 residues long. Germline CDR1 and CDR2: KGHSH and LQKENI.